These 20 T cell receptor beta chains were all obtained from the same sample, sequenced in a study of cytomegalovirus exposure and HLA in healthy donors. The study ran its PCR with 60 Vbeta and 13 Jbeta primers. The table came from immunoSEQ multiplex PCR; TCRdb's copy has only in-frame clones and leaves some out. This table has roughly 130,000 clones, roughly 70% appearing once. The sequenced sample was PBMCs. The source of these receptors is a man in his forties in good health and CMV-seropositive.

This sequence joins TRBV30 and TRBJ1-2; D gene uncertain. V was clipped by 6 bases and J by 8 bases, with 16 bases between them. Germline V gene data show CDR1 as GTSNPN and CDR2 as SVGIG (reference sequence). The CDR3 loop spans 12 amino acids. CDR3 coding DNA: TGTGCCTGTCCTGGGTCAGGAGGCGGCTACACCTTC. It codes for CACPGSGGGYTF.

The rearrangement uses TRBV28 and TRBJ1-1; no clear D gene. V was cut by 7 bases and J by 11 bases, with 26 bases left in between. This CDR3 contains 15 residues. Germline loops: CDR1 MDHEN, CDR2 SYDVKM. Here the CDR3 DNA reads TGTGCCAGCACTACACCTACAGTGGTCCCAAGTGGGGCTTTCTTT. Protein product: CASTTPTVVPSGAFF.

V is TRBV4-1 and J is TRBJ2-1, with 8 bases fitting TRBD2. The junction had 10 bases not matched to a gene; V was cut back by 2 bases and J by 7 bases. This CDR3 region has 16 residues. Germline V CDR1 and CDR2: MGHRA, YSYEKL. CDR3: CASSQKTGGGRNEQFF. The DNA for the CDR3 is TGCGCCAGCAGCCAAAAGACGGGGGGGGGCAGGAATGAGCAGTTCTTC.

This chain uses TRBV11-2 with TRBJ2-5; TRBD1 agrees at 9 bases. The CDR3 contains 13 residues. Germline V gene lookup returns CDR1 SGHAT and CDR2 FQNNGV. V gave up 3 bases and J gave up 5 bases; unmatched junction bases: 1. CDR3 loop: CASSFGQGETQYF. The CDR3, as DNA: TGTGCCAGCAGCTTCGGACAGGGGGAGACCCAGTACTTC.

J is TRBJ2-1 and V is TRBV19; possibly TRBD1 for D (6 bases). The CDR3 runs to 15 residues. V was pared by 0 bases and J by 7 bases, with 13 bases between. CDR1 and CDR2 (germline): LNHDA, SQIVND (reference sequence). In nucleotides, the CDR3 is TGTGCCAGTAGTATAGATCTGAGGGGGAGAAATGAGCAGTTCTTC. This codes for CASSIDLRGRNEQFF. Combining the CDR3 with reference TRBV19 and TRBJ2-1 gives the whole variable domain DGGITQSPKYLFRKEGQNVTLSCEQNLNHDAMYWYRQDPGQGLRLIYYSQIVNDFQKGDIAEGYSVSREKKESFPLTVTSAQKNPTAFYLCASSIDLRGRNEQFFGPGTRLTVL.

V gene TRBV5-1 combines with J gene TRBJ1-1, with D perhaps TRBD1 (6 bases). This CDR3 has 14 residues. V was cut by 10 bases and J by 10 bases, with 26 bases left in between. Germline V lookup: CDR1 SGHRS, CDR2 YFSETQ. The CDR3 loop reads CASTLVTGSVGAFF. In nucleotides, the CDR3 is TGCGCCTCCACCCTAGTTACAGGGAGCGTGGGAGCTTTCTTT.

This clone was seen a few times. This sequence joins TRBV5-4 and TRBJ2-3; D ambiguous. Germline CDR1 reads SGHNT; CDR2 reads YYREEE (reference sequence). V lost 5 bases, J lost 1 base, and 17 bases lay in between. This CDR3 spans 16 amino acids. CDR3 residues: CASSRRLLEGTDTQYF. The CDR3 nucleotides are TGTGCCAGCAGTCGTAGACTTTTAGAGGGCACAGATACGCAGTATTTT. Together with reference TRBV5-4 and TRBJ2-3, the CDR3 gives the full variable domain: ETGVTQSPTHLIKTRGQQVTLRCSSQSGHNTVSWYQQALGQGPQFIFQYYREEENGRGNFPPRFSGLQFPNYSSELNVNALELDDSALYLCASSRRLLEGTDTQYFGPGTRLTVL.

The chain combines TRBV6-6 with TRBJ2-2, with a tentative D call TRBD1 (5 bases). This CDR3 has 15 amino acids. V lost 6 bases and J 1 base, leaving 12 bases between the germline ends. Germline V CDR1 and CDR2: MNHNY, SVGAGI (reference sequence). The CDR3 region has the DNA TGTGCCAGCAGCACTCATGGACAGAACACCGGGGAGCTGTTTTTT. As protein: CASSTHGQNTGELFF.

This chain connects TRBV19 to TRBJ2-4, with 7 bases fitting TRBD1. The CDR3 loop spans 13 amino acids. J was trimmed by 7 bases and V by 5 bases; bases with no gene match: 5. CDR1 is LNHDA, CDR2 SQIVND, per germline (reference sequence). The CDR3 spells CASSRDSENIQYF. As DNA, the CDR3 is TGTGCCAGTAGTCGGGACAGTGAGAACATTCAGTACTTC. The whole variable domain, filled in from reference TRBV19 and TRBJ2-4, reads DGGITQSPKYLFRKEGQNVTLSCEQNLNHDAMYWYRQDPGQGLRLIYYSQIVNDFQKGDIAEGYSVSREKKESFPLTVTSAQKNPTAFYLCASSRDSENIQYFGAGTRLSVL.

The rearrangement links TRBV18 to TRBJ2-7, with D unresolved. Germline CDR1 is KGHSH and CDR2 is LQKENI. With 6 bases removed from V and 0 bases from J, the gap between germline ends came to 9 bases. CDR3 length equals 13 residues. CDR3 residues: CASSETNSYEQYF. The CDR3, as DNA: TGTGCCAGCTCGGAGACGAACTCCTACGAGCAGTACTTC.

The rearrangement links TRBV29-1 to TRBJ2-5, with 7 bases lining up with TRBD1. The CDR3 is 12 amino acids. J gave up 3 bases and V 6 bases, and 4 bases lay outside the gene matches. Per germline, CDR1 SQVTM and CDR2 ANQGSEA. CDR3 coding DNA: TGCAGCGTAACCGGGACAGAAGAGACCCAGTACTTC. Its translation is CSVTGTEETQYF.

This chain connects TRBV5-1 to TRBJ1-1, with 7 bases lining up with TRBD1. There are 14 residues in the CDR3. V shed 0 bases, J shed 5 bases, and the junction held 4 bases outside the gene matches. The germline V gene encodes CDR1 SGHRS and CDR2 YFSETQ. DNA for the CDR3: TGCGCCAGCAGCTTGGCGAGGGGGCGGACTGAAGCTTTCTTT. This encodes CASSLARGRTEAFF.

The V gene is TRBV2, the J gene TRBJ2-2; possible D gene TRBD1, 5 bases. The CDR3 covers 14 residues. Germline values: CDR1 SNHLY, CDR2 FYNNEI. The germline V and J ends were trimmed by 7 bases and 1 base, with 10 bases remaining between them. The CDR3 spells CASTAQGNTGELFF. The DNA of the CDR3 is TGTGCCAGCACCGCCCAGGGGAACACCGGGGAGCTGTTTTTT.

There are a few counts of this clone. The genes are TRBV12-5 and TRBJ2-3; 8 bases are shared with TRBD2. CDR3 size: 15 residues. V lost 7 bases to trimming and J lost 1 base; unmatched junction nucleotides: 7. Germline V CDR1 and CDR2: LGHNT, FRNRAP. The CDR3 bases are TGTGCTAGTGCCCGGGGGGGCGGGGGCACAGATACGCAGTATTTT. It encodes CASARGGGGTDTQYF. The full variable domain, completed using reference TRBV12-5 and TRBJ2-3, is DARVTQTPRHKVTEMGQEVTMRCQPILGHNTVFWYRQTMMQGLELLAYFRNRAPLDDSGMPKDRFSAEMPDATLATLKIQPSEPRDSAVYFCASARGGGGTDTQYFGPGTRLTVL.

The rearrangement links TRBV27 to TRBJ2-7; D not certain. Trimming removed 5 bases from V and 2 bases from J, with 10 bases in between. The CDR3 runs to 13 residues. Germline V gene sequence: CDR1 MNHEY, CDR2 SMNVEV (reference sequence). In DNA form, the CDR3 reads TGTGCCAGCAGTCCACGAGCCGCCTACGAGCAGTACTTC. Protein product: CASSPRAAYEQYF.

The chain has TRBV30 and TRBJ1-2, with 9 bases aligning to TRBD1. Looked up from germline, CDR1 is GTSNPN and CDR2 is SVGIG (reference sequence). The length of the CDR3 is 16 residues. V lost 0 bases and J lost 3; bases outside the gene matches: 8. The CDR3 DNA follows: TGTGCCTGGAGTGTAAGGGGACAGGGTGTCGACTATGGCTACACCTTC. Protein sequence: CAWSVRGQGVDYGYTF.

This clone has only one observation. V gene TRBV6-1 combines with J gene TRBJ1-3; 10 bases match TRBD1. CDR1 is MNHNS and CDR2 is SASEGT in the germline V gene. With V trimmed by 8 bases and J by 5 bases, 9 bases remained unmatched. The CDR3 has 15 residues. The CDR3 DNA follows: TGTGCCAGCGGGACAGGGGATATCGTAAGAAACACCATATATTTT. It is translated as CASGTGDIVRNTIYF.

The gene calls are TRBV28 and TRBJ2-2, with D possibly matching TRBD1 (5 bases). Germline CDR1 is MDHEN and CDR2 is SYDVKM. CDR3 size: 15 residues. Trimming took off 7 bases at V and 0 bases at J, with 12 bases between the two ends. CDR3 amino acids: CASTLAGTNTGELFF. CDR3 DNA sequence: TGTGCCAGCACCCTGGCAGGGACGAACACCGGGGAGCTGTTTTTT.

This chain uses TRBV7-2 with TRBJ2-7; possible D gene TRBD2, 6 bases. The length of the CDR3 is 14 residues. Germline CDR1 SGHTA, CDR2 FQGNSA. V was pared by 4 bases and J by 0 bases, with 10 bases between. The CDR3 DNA follows: TGTGCCAGCAGCTCAGACGGGGGCTCCTACGAGCAGTACTTC. Its translation is CASSSDGGSYEQYF.

This clone was detected a few times. The chain combines TRBV5-1 with TRBJ1-1; D call uncertain. V was pared by 4 bases and J by 4 bases, with 11 bases between. Germline V gene lookup returns CDR1 SGHRS and CDR2 YFSETQ. The CDR3 spans 13 residues. CDR3 in DNA: TGCGCCAGCAGCCCGACTAGAGGCACTGAAGCTTTCTTT. This gives the protein CASSPTRGTEAFF.